The present T cell receptor beta chain was sequenced within a study of blood T cell repertoires in COVID-19. Study background: COVID-19 samples collected from the United States, Italy and Spain covered acute and convalescent phases.

TCRdb's copy holds only in-frame clones and misses some; the assay was immunoSEQ multiplex PCR. Found here are approximately 240,000 clones, 80% to 95% of them singletons; the top ten hold roughly 0.89%. This clone was seen once. The CDR3 is 17 amino acids. J lost 1 base, V lost 4 bases, and 8 bases had no gene match. Germline CDR1 reads KGHSH; CDR2 reads LQKENI. The V gene is TRBV18, the J gene TRBJ2-2; 8 nucleotides match TRBD1. The sequenced material came from peripheral blood. The source is a man younger than 40 with COVID-19, enrolled during active disease. The CDR3 DNA is TGTGCCAGCTCACAAATAGCCGGGACAGGGAACACCGGGGAGCTGTTTTTT. Amino acids: CASSQIAGTGNTGELFF.